This T cell receptor (beta chain) was documented in a study of blood T cell repertoires in COVID-19. The V and J ends lost 5 bases and 4 bases, in that order; junction bases with no gene match: 3. The length of the CDR3 is 13 residues. TCRdb's copy holds only in-frame clones and misses some; the assay was immunoSEQ multiplex PCR. The sample lists more than 95,000 clones; 70% to 90% were seen once. J is TRBJ1-1 and V is TRBV12-3 or TRBV12-4; TRBD1 matches 8 bases. This sequence was found in a man aged 50 to 59 in a cohort sampled during active COVID-19. The sequenced sample consisted of peripheral blood. In DNA form, the CDR3 reads TGTGCCAGCAGTCCGACAGGGGTCACTGAAGCTTTCTTT. This gives the protein CASSPTGVTEAFF.